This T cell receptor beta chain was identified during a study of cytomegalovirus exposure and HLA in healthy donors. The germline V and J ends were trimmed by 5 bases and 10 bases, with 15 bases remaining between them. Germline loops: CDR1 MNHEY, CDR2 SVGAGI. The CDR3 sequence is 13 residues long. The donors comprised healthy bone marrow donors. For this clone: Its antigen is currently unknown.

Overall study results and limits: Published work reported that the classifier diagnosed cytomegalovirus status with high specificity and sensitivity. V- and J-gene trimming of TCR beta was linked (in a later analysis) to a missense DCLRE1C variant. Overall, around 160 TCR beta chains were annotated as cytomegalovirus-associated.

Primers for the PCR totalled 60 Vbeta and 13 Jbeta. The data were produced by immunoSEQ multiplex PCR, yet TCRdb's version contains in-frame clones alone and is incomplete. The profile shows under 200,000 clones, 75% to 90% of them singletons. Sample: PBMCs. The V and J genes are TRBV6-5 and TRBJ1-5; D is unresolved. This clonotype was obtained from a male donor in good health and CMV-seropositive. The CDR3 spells CASSGEESGPQHF. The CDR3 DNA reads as TGTGCCAGCAGTGGAGAGGAAAGCGGACCCCAGCATTTT.